The entry that follows covers one T cell receptor (beta chain) sequence. No cognate antigen has been identified for it. No per-base quality is available; no much larger clone lies one base away. The data are from a study of T cell responses to AZD1222 COVID-19 vaccine (dated by TCRdb to the early 2020s). Broadly, across the study: AZD1222 recipients given second doses at about 4 weeks or at about 12 weeks were pooled, since spike-specific TCR depth and breadth were not found to differ between the two schedules. Enrollment into the trials was organized by age into subgroups of 18-55, 56-69 and 70-plus years, and those subgroups contained approximately 150, 30 and 60 TCR-sequenced participants, respectively. A total of about 240 trial participants underwent TCR sequencing, of whom nearly 210 received two doses of AZD1222 and some 26 received two doses of the MenACWY control vaccine.

According to the study, the label for this sample's time point signals: baseline before first vaccination. Samples from vaccinated people were obtained from the UK trials COV001 and COV002, which included a single-blind randomized controlled phase 2/3 trial of AZD1222 (ChAdOx1 nCoV-19) in healthy adults. Trial participant PBMC samples were collected at day 0 and day 28 after the second dose for TCRbeta chain sequencing. For this chain, trimming is 2 bases at the V end and 4 bases at the J end, and the number of junction bases without a gene match is 4. CDR1 is given as SEHNR and CDR2 as FQNEAQ, both from the germline V gene (reference sequence). From its cysteine to its phenylalanine, the CDR3 spans 14 amino acids. Just CDR3 DNA is preserved here, 42 bases in frame from base 1. General findings and caveats noted by the study authors: In the small 56-69-year group, the increase in depth fell short of significance, most likely because of low power. The whole spike protein was spanned by vaccine-associated CD4 TCRs, and dominant responses were seen in regions 160-218 and 743-854. No day 14 peak-response samples were available, so repertoires were characterized only after the peak T cell response. Nearly half of unique spike-specific TCRs reportedly recognized epitopes outside regions mutated in the B.1.351 and B.1.1.7 variants. Conclusions about previously exposed vaccinees were limited because only six or seven AZD1222 recipients were SARS-CoV-2 seropositive at baseline. Most participants were white British and females outnumbered males, and the authors suggested that clonal diversity may have been underestimated. A significant rise in spike-specific TCR breadth and depth was observed after two AZD1222 doses relative to day 0 and relative to MenACWY recipients.

The CDR3 regions of human TCRbeta chains were analyzed by immunosequencing. As for the authors' bioinformatics: Repertoire TCRs were checked for matches against a reference library of SARS-CoV-2-specific TCRs that had been generated using the MIRA antigen-specificity platform. Breadth meant the fraction of unique TCRs that were SARS-CoV-2-associated, whereas depth meant the fraction of total T cells that were SARS-CoV-2-associated. Using the MIRA data, each spike-specific TCR was assigned both to the spike region to which the TCR was reactive and to a CD4 or CD8 class. Log10-transformed breadth and depth values were compared by one-way ANOVA with Sidak's multiple comparisons tests. The source is immuneACCESS, and TCRdb retained only in-frame sequences with V and J called. Part of the clones is not carried over; for the studies checked, unresolved V genes explain less than half of this, and the remainder is unexplained. From that table come the V and J calls and clone size; the DNA was used to work out D and trimming. Within this sample are some 120,000 clones, with 75% to 90% of them counted one time only. The ten largest clones capture 1.5% to 2% of the sample.

The sample was peripheral blood, taken on day 0 of AZD1222 vaccination. The V gene is TRBV7-9 and the J gene is TRBJ1-1; 7 junctional bases match TRBD1. The source is an adult in good health. The base sequence is TGTGCCAGCAGCTTAACAGGGGCTGGCACTGAAGCTTTCTTT. The translation is CASSLTGAGTEAFF.